This T cell receptor beta chain was sequenced in a study of blood T cell repertoires in COVID-19. For the study at large: There were acute and convalescent COVID-19 samples, and they came from the United States, Italy and Spain. PBMCs, B-cell-depleted T cells, or T cells were the source of the cDNA or gDNA that made up the material.

TCRdb's copy holds only in-frame clones and misses some; the assay was immunoSEQ multiplex PCR. The sample records about 140,000 clones, about 88% being singletons. With 4 bases removed from V and 4 bases from J, the gap between germline ends came to 14 bases. Germline V gene lookup returns CDR1 ENHRY and CDR2 SYGVKD. The CDR3 length is 15 residues. The V call is TRBV10-3, the J call TRBJ1-3; D is perhaps TRBD1 (6 bases). This receptor was identified in a human donor with COVID-19, enrolled during active disease. The donor label of this sample is uncertain. Sequencing used peripheral blood. The CDR3 spells CAISGAGVDGNTIYF. CDR3 sequence (DNA): TGTGCCATCAGTGGTGCAGGGGTTGACGGAAACACCATATATTTT.